Listed here is a single T cell receptor beta chain. The target antigen is unknown. RNA was extracted with the RNeasy kit, and a quantity of about 0.45 to 1 ug was reverse transcribed using random hexamers. Multiplex immunoSEQ PCR targeted 54 Vbeta and 13 Jbeta TCR beta segments. TCRdb redid the calling of the immunoSEQ multiplex PCR reads with MiXCR, one entry per CDR3 protein. The table lists some 300,000 distinct CDR3 sequences, about 88% of them singletons. TEMRA cells were FACS-enriched, unlike CD8+ and CD4+ T cells, which were negatively isolated. These data originate in a study of CD8 T cells in Susac syndrome. The study's findings and limits: An acknowledgment was made by the study that its TCR sequencing and HLA analysis involved relatively few individuals.

Germline assignment: CDR1 SGHVS and CDR2 FNYEAQ. J gave up 8 bases and V 5 bases, and 11 bases lay outside the gene matches. The CDR3 spans 14 residues. Sequencing used CD8+ T cells from PBMCs. The chain recombines TRBV7-6 with TRBJ1-2; TRBD1 matches at 7 bases. The TCR originated in a human donor with multiple sclerosis. The CDR3: CASSQEPRGDGYTF. CDR3 bases: TGTGCCAGCAGCCAAGAACCCAGGGGGGACGGCTACACCTTC.